What follows is one T cell receptor beta chain and its context. What it binds is unknown. TCRdb called the reads again in MiXCR, with one record for every CDR3 protein. The table lists approximately 600,000 distinct CDR3 sequences, roughly 42% of them singletons. This sample stems from a study of T cell repertoires in cytomegalovirus infection. General study points: Dominating the ex vivo response were HLA-C-restricted CMV-specific TCR beta clonotypes.

The V gene lost 5 bases and the J gene lost 3 bases, with 13 bases spanning the gap. This CDR3 region has 14 residues. The V gene is TRBV12-3 or TRBV12-4, the J gene TRBJ1-1, with D possibly matching TRBD1 (6 bases). The sequencing used cultured PBMCs, collected from culture after CMV antigen stimulation. This clonotype was sampled from a human donor in good health (CMV status not recorded). Some clones in this sample may be carry-over from other donors' samples. DNA for the CDR3: TGTGCCAGCAGTCTGGACAGATATGACACTGAAGCTTTCTTT. It codes for CASSLDRYDTEAFF.